This T cell receptor (beta chain) appears in the sequencing data of a study of T cells in Graves' hyperthyroidism and ophthalmopathy. Findings and caveats of the study: Clonotypes that were expanded in thyroid above 0.001 mostly appeared in blood too.

RNA transcripts provided the source from which TCR beta CDR3 regions were amplified. First-round RT-PCR of the TCR CDR3 relied on the HTBI primer set. Each CDR3 protein is one row after TCRdb ran MiXCR on the multiplex PCR reads. This sample has a few hundred thousand distinct CDR3 sequences, with more than 15% found just once. The CDR3 runs to 14 residues. In germline, CDR1 is SGHRS, CDR2 YFSETQ. V was cut by 0 bases and J by 5 bases, with 11 bases left in between. Worth noting for this clonotype: The antigen remains undetermined.

This TCR derives from a woman between 35 and 50 years old with Graves' ophthalmopathy. The gene calls are TRBV5-1 and TRBJ2-5; D is unclear. Sequencing was carried out using blood. CDR3 coding DNA: TGCGCCAGCAGCTTGGGGGTAGAAAGGGAGACCCAGTACTTC. Its translation is CASSLGVERETQYF. Based on the CDR3 plus reference TRBV5-1 and TRBJ2-5, the full variable domain is KAGVTQTPRYLIKTRGQQVTLSCSPISGHRSVSWYQQTPGQGLQFLFEYFSETQRNKGNFPGRFSGRQFSNSRSEMNVSTLELGDSALYLCASSLGVERETQYFGPGTRLLVL.